A single sample gave rise to the 27 T cell receptor beta chains below, sequenced in a study of T cells in Graves' hyperthyroidism and ophthalmopathy. From RNA transcripts, TCR beta CDR3 regions were amplified. The HTBI set primed first-round TCR CDR3 RT-PCR. TCRdb re-called the multiplex PCR reads through MiXCR, storing one row per CDR3 protein. The sample has approximately 720,000 distinct CDR3 sequences; 18% are singletons. The specimen sequenced was blood. These receptors all stem from a woman aged 45-59 years with Graves' hyperthyroidism that later progressed to Graves' ophthalmopathy.

V usage is TRBV5-6 and J usage is TRBJ1-5; D is uncertain. This CDR3 contains 13 residues. V lost 2 bases to trimming and J lost 8 bases, with 11 bases between them. Germline-derived CDR1 and CDR2 are SGHDT and YYEEEE. The CDR3 here is CASSFPKAEPQHF. DNA of the CDR3: TGTGCCAGCAGCTTTCCCAAGGCTGAGCCCCAGCATTTT.

This clonotype was picked up many times. The chain is built from TRBV20-1 and TRBJ1-1; weak D call: TRBD1 (5 bases). CDR3 size: 14 residues. The germline gives CDR1 DFQATT, CDR2 SNEGSKA (reference sequence). V lost 1 base, J lost 0 bases, and 9 bases lay in between. CDR3 DNA sequence: TGCAGTGCTAGAGGGACACGCCTGAACACTGAAGCTTTCTTT. It yields the protein CSARGTRLNTEAFF.

This clonotype was seen a handful of times. The J gene is TRBJ2-7, the V gene TRBV7-2, with D maybe TRBD1 (5 bases). This CDR3 is 16 amino acids long. V lost 1 base and J lost 6, with 19 bases in between. CDR1 is SGHTA and CDR2 is FQGNSA in the germline V gene. CDR3 in amino acids: CASSLDSGRENSEQYF. The CDR3 DNA reads as TGTGCCAGCAGCTTAGATAGTGGCAGGGAAAATTCCGAGCAGTACTTC.

This clonotype was seen ten or more times. This chain joins TRBV6-5 and TRBJ2-5; D gene uncertain. Germline V gives CDR1 MNHEY, CDR2 SVGAGI. The CDR3 contains 18 residues. V lost 0 bases to trimming and J lost 5 bases, with 22 bases between them. CDR3 sequence: CASSYSNLVGISGETQYF. The CDR3 nucleotides read TGTGCCAGCAGTTACTCGAACCTAGTTGGAATCTCTGGGGAGACCCAGTACTTC.

This clonotype was seen a handful of times. The chain combines TRBV20-1 with TRBJ1-1; a weak D match, TRBD1 (5 bases). The germline CDR1 and CDR2 sequences are DFQATT and SNEGSKA (reference sequence). V lost 0 bases, J lost 2 bases, and 16 bases lay in between. This CDR3 is 16 amino acids long. CDR3 in amino acids: CSARDRERGVNTEAFF. Here the CDR3 DNA reads TGCAGTGCTAGAGACCGGGAGAGAGGGGTCAACACTGAAGCTTTCTTT.

This clonotype has only a few counts. The chain employs TRBV12-5 and TRBJ2-7; D ambiguous. Germline V gene sequence: CDR1 LGHNT, CDR2 FRNRAP. V lost 5 bases to trimming and J lost 9 bases, with 11 bases between them. The CDR3 spans 11 residues. The CDR3 loop reads CASGPGRRQYF. CDR3 DNA sequence: TGTGCTAGTGGTCCTGGTCGGAGGCAGTACTTC.

The genes are TRBV10-2 and TRBJ1-1, with TRBD1 as a possible D gene (5 bases). This CDR3 region has 13 residues. V was pared by 10 bases and J by 2 bases, with 14 bases between. Germline CDR1 and CDR2: WSHSY and SAAADI. CDR3 loop: CATNGGVNTEAFF. DNA for the CDR3: TGCGCCACCAACGGAGGGGTTAACACTGAAGCTTTCTTT.

This clonotype was counted many times. The V call is TRBV20-1, the J call TRBJ2-7, with D perhaps being TRBD1 or TRBD2 (6 bases each). The CDR3 is 12 residues long. V gave up 6 bases and J gave up 9 bases, with 18 bases separating them. Germline V gene data show CDR1 as DFQATT and CDR2 as SNEGSKA (reference sequence). In DNA form, the CDR3 reads TGCAGTGCCCCTCGGGGGCCACGAGGGCAGTACTTC. Protein product: CSAPRGPRGQYF.

This clonotype was recorded a few times. A single base separates this from a much larger clone, so it may be a read error. The chain links TRBV6-1 to TRBJ2-1; D ambiguous. The CDR3 consists of 11 residues. V was pared by 6 bases and J by 5 bases, with 5 bases between. Looked up from germline, CDR1 is MNHNS and CDR2 is SASEGT. CDR3 residues: CASSEHNEQFF. DNA for the CDR3: TGTGCCAGCAGCGAACACAATGAGCAGTTCTTC.

There are a few counts of this clonotype. The chain couples TRBV18 to TRBJ1-5; tentative D call: TRBD1 (5 bases). The CDR3 covers 16 residues. Germline loops: CDR1 KGHSH, CDR2 LQKENI. Trimming pared 2 bases from V and 7 bases from J, leaving 18 bases between. Here the CDR3 reads CASSPGARVGGQPQHF. For the CDR3, the DNA is TGTGCCAGCTCACCAGGAGCCAGGGTGGGGGGGCAGCCCCAGCATTTT.

This clonotype was seen more than once but under ten times. This rearrangement joins TRBV19 to TRBJ2-5; tentatively, D is TRBD1 or TRBD2 (5 bases each). The CDR3 length is 16 residues. Per the germline V gene, CDR1 is LNHDA and CDR2 is SQIVND (reference sequence). Trimming removed 3 bases at V and 0 bases at J, with 14 bases between. CDR3 loop: CASSMSAGTYQETQYF. CDR3 bases: TGTGCCAGTAGTATGTCGGCAGGGACCTACCAAGAGACCCAGTACTTC.

This clonotype was recorded many times. The genes are TRBV10-3 and TRBJ2-5, with D possibly TRBD2 on 7 matching bases. Germline V gene sequence: CDR1 ENHRY, CDR2 SYGVKD. The CDR3 has 15 residues. The germline V and J ends were trimmed by 4 bases and 4 bases, with 16 bases remaining between them. The CDR3 sequence is CAISVVAGARETQYF. Written as DNA, the CDR3 is TGTGCCATCAGTGTCGTCGCGGGGGCGCGAGAGACCCAGTACTTC.

This clonotype occurred a few times. V is TRBV11-2 and J is TRBJ2-2, with 8 nucleotides matching TRBD1. The CDR3 contains 16 residues. V dropped 4 bases and J dropped 0; count of bases not matched to a gene: 4. Looked up from germline, CDR1 is SGHAT and CDR2 is FQNNGV. The CDR3 nucleotides are TGTGCCAGCAGCTCCCGGGACAGGACGAACACCGGGGAGCTGTTTTTT. As protein: CASSSRDRTNTGELFF.

This clonotype was counted many times. V gene TRBV2 combines with J gene TRBJ1-4; D unclear. The CDR3 spans 11 residues. Germline V lookup: CDR1 SNHLY, CDR2 FYNNEI. Trimming took 6 bases from V and 9 from J, leaving 8 bases between them. The CDR3 sequence: CASRANQKLFF. The CDR3 DNA is TGTGCCAGCAGGGCGAACCAAAAACTGTTTTTT.

This clonotype appeared many times. The CDR3 nucleotides read TGTGCCAGCAGCTCCAACCGGGGCGAGTACAATGAGCAGTTCTTC. Translated: CASSSNRGEYNEQFF. The chain recombines TRBV11-1 with TRBJ2-1; D might be TRBD1 or TRBD2, each matching 5 bases. The germline V gene encodes CDR1 SGHAT and CDR2 FQDESV (reference sequence). The CDR3 runs to 15 residues. Trimming removed 4 bases from V and 4 bases from J, with 14 bases in between.

The J gene is TRBJ2-1, the V gene TRBV11-3; 12 nucleotides agree with TRBD2. This CDR3 spans 22 amino acids. V gave up 5 bases and J gave up 1 base; unmatched junction bases: 21. Germline V CDR1 and CDR2: SGHNT, YENEEA. Here the CDR3 reads CASSVPSGKTSGGPFSYNEQFF. The DNA of the CDR3 is TGTGCCAGCAGCGTTCCCAGCGGGAAGACTAGCGGGGGCCCCTTTTCCTACAATGAGCAGTTCTTC.

This clonotype was seen many times. This sequence joins TRBV18 and TRBJ1-4, with D perhaps matching TRBD1 (6 bases). This CDR3 has 14 amino acids. The germline V gene has CDR1 KGHSH and CDR2 LQKENI. The V end was cut by 1 base, the J end by 4 bases, with 7 bases between. The CDR3 coding sequence is TGTGCCAGCTCACCACGGACAGATAATGAAAAACTGTTTTTT. It is translated as CASSPRTDNEKLFF.

The chain employs TRBV20-1 and TRBJ2-4; 7 nucleotides agree with TRBD1. V lost 2 bases to trimming and J lost 1 base; unmatched junction nucleotides: 11. The CDR3 spans 17 residues. Germline CDR1 is DFQATT and CDR2 is SNEGSKA (reference sequence). The DNA of the CDR3 is TGCAGTGCTAGATACGGGACAGCCTATTGGGCCAAAAACATTCAGTACTTC. As protein: CSARYGTAYWAKNIQYF.

In nucleotides, the CDR3 is TGTGCCAGTAGTATAGGTGGGGATCGCTATGAGCAGTTCTTC. It specifies CASSIGGDRYEQFF. The rearrangement joins TRBV19 to TRBJ2-1; the D is unclear. With 1 base removed from V and 8 bases from J, the gap between germline ends came to 12 bases. Looked up from germline, CDR1 is LNHDA and CDR2 is SQIVND (reference sequence). This CDR3 has 14 amino acids.

This clonotype was observed a few times. V usage is TRBV30 and J usage is TRBJ2-1, with D possibly TRBD2 on 6 matching bases. V gave up 1 base and J gave up 2 bases, with 12 bases separating them. The CDR3 length is 15 residues. CDR1 is GTSNPN, CDR2 SVGIG, per germline (reference sequence). This CDR3 reads CAWSATTRAYNEQFF. The CDR3 region has the DNA TGTGCCTGGAGTGCAACGACTAGAGCCTACAATGAGCAGTTCTTC.

This clonotype was recorded a few times. The chain links TRBV5-1 to TRBJ2-5; D is unresolved. The V end lost 0 bases, the J end lost 1 base, and 10 bases lay between the germline ends. The CDR3 has 15 amino acids. Per germline, CDR1 SGHRS and CDR2 YFSETQ. The CDR3 DNA follows: TGCGCCAGCAGCTTGGAAAACGCGGCCCAAGAGACCCAGTACTTC. It specifies CASSLENAAQETQYF.

This chain uses TRBV19 with TRBJ2-3; D unresolved. The CDR3 sequence is 13 residues long. CDR1 is LNHDA, CDR2 SQIVND, per germline (reference sequence). V gave up 3 bases and J gave up 2 bases, with 6 bases separating them. For the CDR3, the DNA is TGTGCCAGTAGTATTTGGGCCACAGATACGCAGTATTTT. This gives the protein CASSIWATDTQYF. The whole variable domain, remainder taken from reference TRBV19 and TRBJ2-3, is DGGITQSPKYLFRKEGQNVTLSCEQNLNHDAMYWYRQDPGQGLRLIYYSQIVNDFQKGDIAEGYSVSREKKESFPLTVTSAQKNPTAFYLCASSIWATDTQYFGPGTRLTVL.

In this sample, this clonotype turned up many times. The rearrangement uses TRBV20-1 and TRBJ2-7; 11 bases are shared with TRBD1. The CDR3 spans 17 residues. CDR1 DFQATT and CDR2 SNEGSKA come from the germline V gene (reference sequence). V lost 0 bases, J lost 4 bases, and 11 bases stayed unmatched. CDR3 residues: CSARDDGQGAVLYEQYF. DNA for the CDR3: TGCAGTGCTAGAGACGATGGACAGGGGGCTGTCCTTTACGAGCAGTACTTC.

The chain carries TRBV20-1 and TRBJ1-3; unclear D gene. The germline V gene has CDR1 DFQATT and CDR2 SNEGSKA (reference sequence). With 5 bases removed from V and 4 bases from J, the gap between germline ends came to 12 bases. The CDR3 has 13 amino acids. The CDR3 sequence: CSAEGMRGNTIYF. In DNA form, the CDR3 reads TGCAGTGCTGAGGGAATGCGGGGAAACACCATATATTTT.

The chain recombines TRBV7-9 with TRBJ1-1, with a weak D call TRBD1 (6 bases). Germline values: CDR1 SEHNR, CDR2 FQNEAQ (reference sequence). The germline V and J ends were trimmed by 3 bases and 0 bases, with 11 bases remaining between them. The CDR3 is made up of 15 amino acids. The CDR3, as DNA: TGTGCCAGCAGCTTCATAGGGGGGCTGAACACTGAAGCTTTCTTT. It specifies CASSFIGGLNTEAFF.

This clonotype has a handful of counts. This chain uses TRBV5-1 with TRBJ1-1; 7 nucleotides match TRBD1. With V trimmed by 0 bases and J by 5 bases, 10 bases remained unmatched. CDR1 SGHRS and CDR2 YFSETQ come from the germline V gene. There are 16 residues in the CDR3. The CDR3 loop is CASSLARRGRGTEAFF. In DNA form, the CDR3 reads TGCGCCAGCAGCTTGGCCAGGAGGGGGCGAGGGACTGAAGCTTTCTTT.

This clonotype was counted many times. The chain joins TRBV3-1 to TRBJ1-1; D unclear. The germline CDR1 and CDR2 sequences are LGHDT and YNNKEL (reference sequence). V lost 4 bases to trimming and J lost 8 bases, with 11 bases between them. This CDR3 comprises 12 residues. The CDR3 reads CASSRPTGEAFF. The CDR3 coding sequence is TGTGCCAGCAGCCGACCGACGGGGGAAGCTTTCTTT.